This T cell receptor (beta chain) was obtained from a study of Ad26.COV2.S vaccination and SARS-CoV-2 variants (TCRdb year 2021). Turning to the overall study: Vaccine-arm donors came from COV1001, a multicentre, randomized, double-blind, placebo-controlled phase I-IIa trial of Ad26.COV2.S in healthy adults. Ad26.COV2.S was given intramuscularly at 5x10^10 or 1x10^11 viral particles, as a single shot or as two shots 56 days apart. Sequencing of the TCRbeta repertoire served to evaluate the specificity and breadth of SARS-CoV-2-reactive T cell receptors following Ad26.COV2.S vaccination. The TCR-sequenced set comprised about 32 samples: around 20 Ad26.COV2.S vaccine recipients, 5 placebo recipients and 8 SARS-CoV-2 convalescent individuals. Participants in the trial were split at random into five groups of five each, receiving low-dose or high-dose Ad26.COV2.S once or twice, or else placebo on both occasions. Investigators remained blinded to trial group allocation during experiments and outcome assessment. Broader findings and caveats from the paper: Substantial breadth of spike-specific CD8+ and CD4+ T cell responses was reported after vaccination. The study was not powered for comparison of responses between vaccine doses or regimens. Higher spike-specific TCR breadth was observed in Ad26.COV2.S recipients than in placebo recipients (P = 0.0014). It was noted by the authors that total T cell responses may have been underestimated by the TCR breadth and depth analyses. Vaccine and placebo recipients had similar non-spike TCR breadth, a finding consistent with the vaccine containing only spike.

In the case of this clone: Its antigen remains unidentified. Within one base of it there is no much larger clone, and no base qualities were kept.

TCRbeta CDR3 regions were sequenced with the immunoSEQ Assay. After extraction, genomic DNA underwent amplification by bias-controlled multiplex PCR, followed by high-throughput sequencing. Turning to the authors' computational methods: To quantify the absolute abundance of every unique TCRbeta CDR3 region, sequences were collapsed and filtered. T cell fraction was estimated by normalization of TCRbeta template counts to usable DNA, with usable DNA being measured through amplification of reference genes present in all nucleated cells. Repertoire TCRs were annotated as SARS-CoV-2-specific by exact matching of V gene, CDR3 amino acid sequence and J gene to a known reactive TCR set. The reference SARS-CoV-2 TCR set came from MIRA and was filtered for enrichment in COVID-19-positive ImmuneCODE repertoires, removing public or cross-reactive TCRs. Using the MIRA antigens, annotated TCRs were further analysed by specific ORF or by position within an ORF. Breadth was defined as the number of annotated unique rearrangements divided by the total number of unique productive rearrangements, and depth was defined as the summed frequency of the annotated unique rearrangements. Two-sided Wilcoxon rank-sum tests were used to compare TCR breadth between groups. Sourced from immuneACCESS, this table was stored by TCRdb with only in-frame sequences that have V and J called. A share of the clones is absent; for the studies checked, an unresolved V gene accounts for under half, and the remainder has no known explanation. That table is the source of V, J and clone size, and D and trimming were worked out from the DNA. Counted in this sample were 300,000 to 400,000 clones; roughly 90% of them appeared once. About 5% of the sample belongs to the ten largest clones.

The cysteine opens and the phenylalanine closes a CDR3 of 15 amino acids. Just CDR3 DNA is preserved here, 45 bases in frame from base 1. The junction carries 15 bases between V and J, which are trimmed by 3 bases and 4 bases respectively. The CDR1 and CDR2 encoded by the germline V gene (reference sequence) are WNHNN and SYGVQD. The meaning of the sample's treatment or condition label: some 20 received Ad26.COV2.S at low or high dose, single or two shots; roughly 5 received placebo; per-sample allocation not given. Repertoires of vaccine and placebo recipients were sequenced from samples taken on day 63 after the first injection. Cohort 1b enrolled around 24 adults aged 18-55 years at a single site in Boston, USA, between 29 July and 7 August 2020. Ad26.COV2.S consisted of a replication-incompetent adenovirus type 26 vector by which a prefusion-stabilized SARS-CoV-2 spike protein from the original Wuhan strain was expressed.

The chain links TRBV10-1 with TRBJ2-5, with the D gene tentatively TRBD1 or TRBD2, based on 5 matching bases in each. The clonotype originates from a person aged 18-65 years who received the Ad26.COV2.S COVID-19 vaccine or a placebo. This specimen consisted of peripheral blood, obtained in a trial of Ad26.COV2.S vaccine versus placebo. The DNA reads TGCGCCAGCAGTGAATCCCGGGGCCTGGTAGAGACCCAGTACTTC. This yields the protein CASSESRGLVETQYF.